These T cell receptor beta chains were read from a single sample in a study of cytomegalovirus exposure and HLA in healthy donors. The data were produced by immunoSEQ multiplex PCR, yet TCRdb's version contains in-frame clones alone and is incomplete. This table holds about 140,000 clones, approximately 80% found once. Sequenced: PBMCs. Receptors were obtained from a woman aged 18 to 35 in good health and CMV-seropositive. Each CDR3 is given with its conserved first and last residue. The D gene is left open where the match is weak. Rows may omit the clone size; those that give it use once, few, many or a size class.

TRBD1 | TRBJ2-7 | TRBV29-1 | few | TGCAGCGTTGACGACAGGGGCAACGAGCAGTACTTC | CSVDDRGNEQYF
TRBD2 | TRBJ2-3 | TRBV6-1 | few | TGTGCCAGCAGCCTAGCGGGGAGCACAGATACGCAGTATTTT | CASSLAGSTDTQYF
TRBD1 | TRBJ1-1 | TRBV29-1 | - | TGCAGCGTTGAAGGGCACAGGGGGAGCCTGAACACTGAAGCTTTCTTT | CSVEGHRGSLNTEAFF
TRBD2 | TRBJ2-5 | TRBV4-1 | - | TGCGCCAGCAGCCAAATATTTCGCGGGGGAAACCAAGAGACCCAGTACTTC | CASSQIFRGGNQETQYF
- | TRBJ1-3 | TRBV5-4 | few | TGTGCCAGCAGCTTGGGCGACAGGAGCTCTGGAAACACCATATATTTT | CASSLGDRSSGNTIYF
- | TRBJ2-6 | TRBV19 | - | TGTGCCAGTAAGGCCGGACGGGACTCTGGGGCCAACGTCCTGACTTTC | CASKAGRDSGANVLTF
- | TRBJ2-2 | TRBV6-6 | - | TGTGCCAGCAGTTTACGTCGTCAGGGCGCCGGGGAGCTGTTTTTT | CASSLRRQGAGELFF
TRBD1 | TRBJ2-5 | TRBV18 | - | TGTGCCAGCTCCCGCGACAGGGGGACACAAGAGACCCAGTACTTC | CASSRDRGTQETQYF
- | TRBJ2-7 | TRBV4-1 | - | TGCGCCAGCAGCCAAAGGGGGGGGATCTCCTACGAGCAGTACTTC | CASSQRGGISYEQYF
TRBD2 | TRBJ2-7 | TRBV6-5 | few | TGTGCCAGCAGTTACTCGGATGGGGGGGGGTCCTACGAGCAGTACTTC | CASSYSDGGGSYEQYF